The 26 T cell receptor beta chains given below trace back to one sample, sequenced in a study of T cell responses to AZD1222 COVID-19 vaccine. The protocol was immunoSEQ multiplex PCR, while the TCRdb copy is restricted to in-frame clones and leaves out a portion. The sample has around 44,000 clones; approximately 86% are singletons. The sample was peripheral blood, taken 28 days after the second AZD1222 dose. These receptor sequences come from an adult who received the AZD1222 COVID-19 vaccine.

V gene TRBV5-4 combines with J gene TRBJ2-7; 7 bases match TRBD1. V trimming: 3 bases; J trimming: 2 bases; junction bases outside the gene matches: 5. CDR1 SGHNT and CDR2 YYREEE come from the germline V gene (reference sequence). CDR3 length: 14 amino acids. The CDR3 region has the DNA TGTGCCAGCAGCTCCCACAGGGGTCCCTACGAGCAGTACTTC. The encoded protein is CASSSHRGPYEQYF. Complete variable domain (other parts from reference TRBV5-4 and TRBJ2-7): ETGVTQSPTHLIKTRGQQVTLRCSSQSGHNTVSWYQQALGQGPQFIFQYYREEENGRGNFPPRFSGLQFPNYSSELNVNALELDDSALYLCASSSHRGPYEQYFGPGTRLTVT.

This sequence joins TRBV3-1 (or the pseudogene TRBV3-2) and TRBJ1-1; unclear D gene. The germline V gene has CDR1 LGHDT and CDR2 YNNKEL (reference sequence). V gave up 4 bases and J gave up 3 bases, with 15 bases separating them. The CDR3 is 15 residues long. DNA of the CDR3: TGTGCCAGCAGCCGGGGTTCGGGAAGGGACACTGAAGCTTTCTTT. The encoded protein is CASSRGSGRDTEAFF.

This chain uses TRBV5-1 with TRBJ2-1; maybe TRBD2 (6 bases). This CDR3 has 16 amino acids. From germline, CDR1 is SGHRS and CDR2 YFSETQ. V shed 0 bases and J shed 0 bases, with 10 bases lying between them. The CDR3 here is CASSLAGSTSYNEQFF. The CDR3 coding sequence is TGCGCCAGCAGCTTGGCCGGGAGTACCTCCTACAATGAGCAGTTCTTC.

The rearrangement links TRBV11-3 to TRBJ2-7; D gene uncertain. The germline V and J ends were trimmed by 1 base and 0 bases, with 7 bases remaining between them. This CDR3 contains 14 residues. Per germline, CDR1 SGHNT and CDR2 YENEEA. The CDR3 DNA sequence: TGTGCCAGCAGCTTAGCCCAATCCTCCTACGAGCAGTACTTC. It yields the protein CASSLAQSSYEQYF.

The rearrangement uses TRBV28 and TRBJ2-7; TRBD1 matches at 7 bases. V trimming: 4 bases; J trimming: 4 bases; junction bases outside the gene matches: 7. Germline CDR1 MDHEN, CDR2 SYDVKM. CDR3 length equals 14 residues. Here the CDR3 reads CASSWDREIYEQYF. In nucleotides, the CDR3 is TGTGCCAGCAGTTGGGACAGAGAAATTTACGAGCAGTACTTC.

The chain joins TRBV9 to TRBJ1-5; D gene ambiguous. Germline V CDR1 and CDR2: SGDLS, YYNGEE. The CDR3 has 14 amino acids. Trimming pared 0 bases from V and 2 bases from J, leaving 6 bases between. The CDR3 loop is CASSVGVGNQPQHF. Written as DNA, the CDR3 is TGTGCCAGCAGCGTAGGGGTGGGCAATCAGCCCCAGCATTTT.

This rearrangement joins TRBV4-3 to TRBJ2-7, with D perhaps TRBD2 (5 bases). The ends were cut back, 0 bases at V and 3 bases at J, with 18 bases in the middle. Germline V lookup: CDR1 LGHNA, CDR2 YSLEER. The CDR3 sequence is 17 residues long. CDR3 sequence: CASSQDVYGRVGYEQYF. The CDR3 nucleotides read TGCGCCAGCAGCCAAGACGTCTACGGGCGGGTTGGCTACGAGCAGTACTTC.

The chain couples TRBV6-5 to TRBJ1-5; D may be TRBD1 (5 bases). Germline CDR1 is MNHEY and CDR2 is SVGAGI. This CDR3 has 14 amino acids. The V end was cut by 6 bases, the J end by 2 bases, with 11 bases between. The DNA for the CDR3 is TGTGCCAGCAGGCAGGGACTGGGCAATCAGCCCCAGCATTTT. This encodes CASRQGLGNQPQHF.

The chain uses TRBV15 and TRBJ2-6; D unclear. Trimming cost V 3 bases and J 0 bases, with 9 bases left between them. Looked up from germline, CDR1 is LNHNV and CDR2 is YYDKDF (reference sequence). The CDR3 runs to 16 residues. As DNA, the CDR3 is TGTGCCACCAGCAGGATGGGGATCTCTGGGGCCAACGTCCTGACTTTC. This gives the protein CATSRMGISGANVLTF.

The genes are TRBV12-3 or TRBV12-4 and TRBJ1-2, with TRBD1 matching 8 bases. This CDR3 comprises 13 residues. The ends lost 3 bases at V and 6 bases at J; junction bases unmatched: 3. The CDR3 DNA reads TGTGCCAGCAGTTTCGGACAGGGCCATGGCTACACCTTC. Encoded protein: CASSFGQGHGYTF.

The chain is built from TRBV13 and TRBJ2-7, with D tentatively TRBD2 (5 bases). The CDR3 consists of 15 residues. V gave up 0 bases and J gave up 4 bases, with 13 bases separating them. Looked up from germline, CDR1 is PRHDT and CDR2 is FYEKMQ (reference sequence). The CDR3 sequence: CASSLGLGPGYEQYF. The CDR3 nucleotides are TGTGCCAGCAGCTTAGGGCTGGGCCCGGGGTACGAGCAGTACTTC.

This clone was seen just once. The chain links TRBV7-8 to TRBJ2-7, with D possibly matching TRBD1 (6 bases). There are 16 residues in the CDR3. Germline-derived CDR1 and CDR2 are SGHVS and FQNEAQ. Trimming pared 4 bases from V and 3 bases from J, leaving 19 bases between. CDR3 in DNA: TGTGCCAGCAGCTCAGATCAGGTAGTCAGGGGCTACGAGCAGTACTTC. Amino acid sequence: CASSSDQVVRGYEQYF. Supplemented by reference TRBV7-8 and TRBJ2-7, the full variable domain reads GAGVSQSPRYKVAKRGQDVALRCDPISGHVSLFWYQQALGQGPEFLTYFQNEAQLDKSGLPSDRFFAERPEGSVSTLKIQRTQQEDSAVYLCASSSDQVVRGYEQYFGPGTRLTVT.

V and J are TRBV30 and TRBJ1-3; D remains unclear. CDR3 size: 15 residues. The germline CDR1 and CDR2 sequences are GTSNPN and SVGIG (reference sequence). V shed 4 bases and J shed 8 bases, with 21 bases lying between them. This chain's CDR3 is CAWNSPALNGDTIYF. Written as DNA, the CDR3 is TGTGCCTGGAATTCGCCCGCCTTAAATGGGGACACCATATATTTT.

This sequence joins TRBV6-6 and TRBJ2-7; D not certain. V lost 6 bases, J lost 1 base, and 7 bases lay in between. This CDR3 region has 12 residues. The germline V gene has CDR1 MNHNY and CDR2 SVGAGI (reference sequence). CDR3 sequence: CASSPSSYEQYF. CDR3 nucleotides: TGTGCCAGCAGCCCCTCTTCCTACGAGCAGTACTTC.

The chain recombines TRBV6-5 with TRBJ1-5, with D perhaps matching TRBD1 (5 bases). The germline gives CDR1 MNHEY, CDR2 SVGAGI. Trimming stripped 6 bases from V and 3 bases from J, with 12 bases between. The CDR3 extends over 14 amino acids. CDR3 sequence: CASSSLGDNQPQHF. CDR3 coding DNA: TGTGCCAGCAGCTCGCTAGGGGACAATCAGCCCCAGCATTTT.

With respect to this clone: This same CDR3 is encoded by further DNA sequences in the sample. The chain carries TRBV19 and TRBJ2-7; D not resolved. CDR1 is LNHDA and CDR2 is SQIVND in the germline V gene (reference sequence). This CDR3 has 13 amino acids. Between the trimmed V and J ends, which lost 2 bases and 0 bases, there was a span of 5 bases. For the CDR3, the DNA is TGTGCCAGTAGTATATCCCTCTCCTACGAGCAGTACTTC. Amino acid sequence: CASSISLSYEQYF.

The V and J genes are TRBV7-9 and TRBJ2-7; D is possibly TRBD1 (7 bases). Germline-derived CDR1 and CDR2 are SEHNR and FQNEAQ (reference sequence). There are 16 residues in the CDR3. With 1 base removed from V and 2 bases from J, the gap between germline ends came to 15 bases. The CDR3 is CASSLEGRGDPYEQYF. As DNA, the CDR3 is TGTGCCAGCAGCTTAGAGGGCAGGGGGGACCCCTACGAGCAGTACTTC.

The rearrangement uses TRBV20-1 and TRBJ1-2; tentative D call: TRBD1 (6 bases). There are 11 residues in the CDR3. Germline loops: CDR1 DFQATT, CDR2 SNEGSKA (reference sequence). V lost 3 bases, J lost 8 bases, and 10 bases lay in between. This chain's CDR3 is CSASPGDGYTF. CDR3 nucleotide sequence: TGCAGTGCTAGCCCAGGGGACGGCTACACCTTC.

This sequence joins TRBV18 and TRBJ1-1; D remains unclear. Looked up from germline, CDR1 is KGHSH and CDR2 is LQKENI. The CDR3 has 14 amino acids. The ends were cut back, 3 bases at V and 11 bases at J, with 19 bases in the middle. CDR3 nucleotide sequence: TGTGCCAGCTCACCCTCCGGAGCCCCGGAGGTTGCTTTCTTT. Its translation is CASSPSGAPEVAFF.

The chain links TRBV23-1 to TRBJ2-5; D unresolved. TRBV23-1 is flagged as an ORF with uncertain function. The CDR3 contains 17 residues. V was shortened by 0 bases and J by 1 base, with 15 bases between the two germline ends. CDR3 region: CASSQSPLQWTQETQYF. The DNA of the CDR3 is TGCGCCAGCAGTCAATCCCCCCTACAGTGGACCCAAGAGACCCAGTACTTC.

The chain joins TRBV5-8 to TRBJ2-7, with 10 positions matching TRBD2. The J segment lost 5 bases and the V segment lost 0 bases, leaving 8 bases of the junction unmatched. Per germline, CDR1 SGHTS and CDR2 YDEGEE. This CDR3 spans 16 amino acids. Here the CDR3 DNA reads TGTGCCAGCAGCTTGGGCCTAGCGGGAGTGGAGGACGAGCAGTACTTC. Amino acid sequence: CASSLGLAGVEDEQYF.

V gene TRBV21-1 combines with J gene TRBJ2-1; no DNA check was done on the table's D call, TRBD2. TRBV21-1 has pseudogene status. There are 18 residues in the CDR3. The CDR3 nucleotides are TGTGCCAGCAGCAAAGTTAGGAACCCAGAGGTGTTGGTCAATGAGCAGTTCTTC. Its translation: CASSKVRNPEVLVNEQFF.

The V and J genes are TRBV7-3 and TRBJ1-2, with 9 bases fitting TRBD1. Per germline, CDR1 SGHTA and CDR2 FQGTGA. CDR3 length: 15 residues. The V and J ends lost 1 base and 7 bases, in that order; junction bases with no gene match: 7. The CDR3 spells CASSLNVWTGAGYTF. In DNA, the CDR3 is TGTGCCAGCAGCTTAAACGTGTGGACAGGGGCTGGCTACACCTTC.

The chain couples TRBV15 to TRBJ2-5; 10 positions agree with TRBD1. This CDR3 has 15 amino acids. The germline CDR1 and CDR2 sequences are LNHNV and YYDKDF (reference sequence). J lost 0 bases, V lost 3 bases, and 1 base had no gene match. Here the CDR3 DNA reads TGTGCCACCAGCAGGGACAGGGGGTACCAAGAGACCCAGTACTTC. This encodes CATSRDRGYQETQYF.

The chain combines TRBV4-2 with TRBJ2-1, with 7 positions matching TRBD2. From germline, CDR1 is LGHNA and CDR2 YNFKEQ. The CDR3 length is 16 residues. The trim removed 6 bases at V and 4 bases at J, leaving 12 bases unmatched. The CDR3 is CASSLKGGSVYNEQFF. CDR3 bases: TGTGCCAGCAGTCTCAAGGGCGGGAGTGTTTACAATGAGCAGTTCTTC.

The chain joins TRBV27 to TRBJ2-7; 8 bases are a match to TRBD1. After removal of 6 bases from V and 0 bases from J, the junction contained 10 bases not matched to a gene. This CDR3 spans 16 amino acids. Germline loops: CDR1 MNHEY, CDR2 SMNVEV (reference sequence). Here the CDR3 DNA reads TGTGCCAGCAGCGCGCGGACAGGGCATACCTCCTACGAGCAGTACTTC. As protein: CASSARTGHTSYEQYF.